Shown below are 12 T cell receptor beta chains from a single sample sequenced in a study of blood T cell repertoires in COVID-19. The repertoire was sequenced with immunoSEQ multiplex PCR; TCRdb's copy has only in-frame clones and lacks some. The sample carries about 210,000 clones, more than 70% recorded once. Sequencing used peripheral blood. All receptors derive from a man in his late teens or twenties with active or convalescent COVID-19.

The rearrangement links TRBV5-1 to TRBJ1-1; weak D call: TRBD1 (5 bases). From germline, CDR1 is SGHRS and CDR2 YFSETQ. The CDR3 is 13 residues long. V lost 4 bases, J lost 2 bases, and 9 bases lay in between. CDR3 in amino acids: CASSETVNTEAFF. In DNA, the CDR3 is TGCGCCAGCAGCGAGACAGTTAACACTGAAGCTTTCTTT.

The genes are TRBV7-3 and TRBJ2-1; D is uncertain. CDR1 is SGHTA, CDR2 FQGTGA, per germline. There are 15 residues in the CDR3. The V end was cut by 3 bases, the J end by 2 bases, with 11 bases between. The CDR3 nucleotides read TGTGCCAGCAGCTTTGAGACACAAGCCTACAATGAGCAGTTCTTC. Its translation is CASSFETQAYNEQFF.

The CDR3 loop is CASSLDRGRRSGELFF. Here the CDR3 DNA reads TGCGCCAGCAGCTTGGATCGGGGGAGGAGGTCCGGGGAGCTGTTTTTT. V and J are TRBV5-1 and TRBJ2-2, with D perhaps matching TRBD2 (6 bases). The V end lost 0 bases, the J end lost 6 bases, and 15 bases lay between the germline ends. Looked up from germline, CDR1 is SGHRS and CDR2 is YFSETQ. The CDR3 length is 16 residues.

V usage is TRBV19 and J usage is TRBJ2-2; TRBD2 matches at 8 bases. The CDR3 is 15 residues long. Trimming cost V 11 bases and J 0 bases; bases outside gene matches: 8. Germline lookup yields CDR1 LNHDA and CDR2 SQIVND (reference sequence). CDR3 amino acids: CAGSYSGTNTGELFF. DNA for the CDR3: TGTGCCGGATCCTATAGCGGGACGAACACCGGGGAGCTGTTTTTT.

This rearrangement joins TRBV11-2 to TRBJ1-2; D is unresolved. Per the germline V gene, CDR1 is SGHAT and CDR2 is FQNNGV. The CDR3 length is 13 residues. Deletions cut 5 bases from V and 4 bases from J, with 11 bases between. In DNA, the CDR3 is TGTGCCAGCAGCCCAATACGCGCCTATGGCTACACCTTC. Its protein is CASSPIRAYGYTF.

The rearrangement uses TRBV6-2 or TRBV6-3 and TRBJ2-7, with 9 bases lining up with TRBD2. V shed 5 bases, J shed 4 bases, and the junction held 9 bases outside the gene matches. Germline V gene lookup returns CDR1 MNHEY and CDR2 SVGEGT. This CDR3 has 15 amino acids. As DNA, the CDR3 is TGTGCCAGCAGTCAAAGGCTAGCGGGAATTTACGAGCAGTACTTC. Translation gives CASSQRLAGIYEQYF.

The chain employs TRBV6-5 and TRBJ2-1; TRBD2 matches at 9 bases. There are 14 residues in the CDR3. V lost 5 bases to trimming and J lost 9 bases; unmatched junction nucleotides: 8. Germline V lookup: CDR1 MNHEY, CDR2 SVGAGI. The DNA for the CDR3 is TGTGCCAGCAGTAAGCGGGGGGCCCGGGTTGAGCAGTTCTTC. Residues: CASSKRGARVEQFF.

CDR3 sequence (DNA): TGTGCCAGCAGTCTTGAGGGGGACAACAATGAGCAGTTCTTC. Its protein product is CASSLEGDNNEQFF. V is TRBV2 and J is TRBJ2-1; tentative D call: TRBD1 (6 bases). Germline CDR1 SNHLY, CDR2 FYNNEI. V was shortened by 5 bases and J by 5 bases, with 13 bases between the two germline ends. This CDR3 region has 14 residues.

The V gene is TRBV3-1 (or the pseudogene TRBV3-2), the J gene TRBJ2-7; perhaps TRBD2 as D (5 bases). Germline-derived CDR1 and CDR2 are LGHDT and YNNKEL (reference sequence). The V and J ends lost 2 bases and 6 bases respectively, with 11 bases between them. The CDR3 is 13 residues long. CDR3: CASSQTSNSEQYF. CDR3 sequence (DNA): TGTGCCAGCAGCCAAACTAGTAACAGCGAGCAGTACTTC.

This clone was recorded only once. The DNA of the CDR3 is TGTGCCAGCAGTTCGCCAACAGGGAGAGGGGTGAACACTGAAGCTTTCTTT. Protein product: CASSSPTGRGVNTEAFF. The chain carries TRBV28 and TRBJ1-1, with D possibly matching TRBD1 (6 bases). With 4 bases removed from V and 0 bases from J, the gap between germline ends came to 18 bases. The CDR3 extends over 17 amino acids. Germline lookup yields CDR1 MDHEN and CDR2 SYDVKM.

This chain connects TRBV5-4 to TRBJ1-2; weak D call: TRBD1 (6 bases). The V gene lost 2 bases and the J gene lost 8 bases, with 16 bases spanning the gap. The CDR3 covers 14 residues. Germline CDR1 is SGHNT and CDR2 is YYREEE (reference sequence). CDR3 loop: CASSFAGDRRGYTF. The DNA for the CDR3 is TGTGCCAGCAGCTTTGCAGGGGACCGTCGAGGCTACACCTTC. The full variable domain, with the rest looked up from reference TRBV5-4 and TRBJ1-2, is ETGVTQSPTHLIKTRGQQVTLRCSSQSGHNTVSWYQQALGQGPQFIFQYYREEENGRGNFPPRFSGLQFPNYSSELNVNALELDDSALYLCASSFAGDRRGYTFGSGTRLTVV.

CDR3 bases: TGTGCCAGTAGTATGGCCCTTAATTCACCCCTCCACTTT. Encoded protein: CASSMALNSPLHF. The gene calls are TRBV19 and TRBJ1-6, with D unresolved. Per germline, CDR1 LNHDA and CDR2 SQIVND (reference sequence). This CDR3 is built from 13 residues. The V gene lost 3 bases and the J gene lost 6 bases, with 6 bases spanning the gap.